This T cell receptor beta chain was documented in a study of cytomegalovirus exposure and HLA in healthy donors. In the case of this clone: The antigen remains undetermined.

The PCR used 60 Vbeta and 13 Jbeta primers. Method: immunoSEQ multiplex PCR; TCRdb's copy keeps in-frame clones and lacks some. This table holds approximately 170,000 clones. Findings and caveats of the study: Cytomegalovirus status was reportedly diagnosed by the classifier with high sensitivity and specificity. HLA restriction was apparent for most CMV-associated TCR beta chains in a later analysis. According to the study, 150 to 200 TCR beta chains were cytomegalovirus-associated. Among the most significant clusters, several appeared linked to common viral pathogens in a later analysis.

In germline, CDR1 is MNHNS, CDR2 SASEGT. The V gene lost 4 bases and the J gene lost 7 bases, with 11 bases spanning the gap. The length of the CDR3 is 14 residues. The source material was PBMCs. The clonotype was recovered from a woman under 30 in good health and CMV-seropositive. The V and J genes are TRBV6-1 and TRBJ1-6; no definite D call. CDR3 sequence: CASSGTVMNSPLHF. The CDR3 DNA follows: TGTGCCAGCAGTGGAACAGTTATGAATTCACCCCTCCACTTT.